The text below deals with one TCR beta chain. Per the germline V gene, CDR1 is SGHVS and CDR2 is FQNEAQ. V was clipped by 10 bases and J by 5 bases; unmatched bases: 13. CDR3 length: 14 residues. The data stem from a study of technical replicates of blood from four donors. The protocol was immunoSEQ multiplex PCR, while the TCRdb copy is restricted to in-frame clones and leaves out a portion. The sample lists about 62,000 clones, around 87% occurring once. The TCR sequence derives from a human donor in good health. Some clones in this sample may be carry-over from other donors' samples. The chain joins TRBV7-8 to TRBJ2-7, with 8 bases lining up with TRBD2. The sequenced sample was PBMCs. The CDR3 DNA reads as TGTGCCATCCGGGGGGGAGAAAAAAGGGACGAGCAGTACTTC. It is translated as CAIRGGEKRDEQYF.